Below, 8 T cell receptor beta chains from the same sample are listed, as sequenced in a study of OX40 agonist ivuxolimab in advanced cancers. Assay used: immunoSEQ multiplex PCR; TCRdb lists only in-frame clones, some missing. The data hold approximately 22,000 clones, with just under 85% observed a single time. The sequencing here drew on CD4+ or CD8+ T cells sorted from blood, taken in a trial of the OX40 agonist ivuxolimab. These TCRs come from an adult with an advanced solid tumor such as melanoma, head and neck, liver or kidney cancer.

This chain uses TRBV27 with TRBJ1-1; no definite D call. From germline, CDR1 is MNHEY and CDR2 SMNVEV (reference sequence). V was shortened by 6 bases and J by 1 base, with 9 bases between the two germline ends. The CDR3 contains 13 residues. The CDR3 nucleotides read TGTGCCAGCAGCCCCGGACGGAACACTGAAGCTTTCTTT. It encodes CASSPGRNTEAFF.

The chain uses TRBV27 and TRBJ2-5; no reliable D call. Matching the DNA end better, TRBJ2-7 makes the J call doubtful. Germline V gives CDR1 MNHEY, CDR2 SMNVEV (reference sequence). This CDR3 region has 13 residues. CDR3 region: CASSLSPNYEQYF. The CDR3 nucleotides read TGTGCCAGCAGTTTATCCCCGAATTACGAGCAGTACTTC.

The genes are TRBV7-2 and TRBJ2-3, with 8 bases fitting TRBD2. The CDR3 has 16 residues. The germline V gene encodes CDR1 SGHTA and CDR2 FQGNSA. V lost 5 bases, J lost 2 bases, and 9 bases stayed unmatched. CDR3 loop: CASSPPPGLDTDTQYF. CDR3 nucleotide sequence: TGTGCCAGCAGCCCCCCGCCGGGACTAGACACAGATACGCAGTATTTT.

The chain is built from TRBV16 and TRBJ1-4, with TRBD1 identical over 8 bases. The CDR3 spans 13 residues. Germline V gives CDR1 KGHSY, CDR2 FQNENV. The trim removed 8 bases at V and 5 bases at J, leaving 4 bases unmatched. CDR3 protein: CASGQGRNEKLFF. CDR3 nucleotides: TGTGCCAGCGGACAGGGACGAAATGAAAAACTGTTTTTT.

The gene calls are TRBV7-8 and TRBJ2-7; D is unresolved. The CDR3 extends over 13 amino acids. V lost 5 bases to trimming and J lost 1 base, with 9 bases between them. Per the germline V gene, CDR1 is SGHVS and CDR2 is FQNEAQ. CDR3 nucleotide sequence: TGTGCCAGCAGCACGACACGATCCTACGAGCAGTACTTC. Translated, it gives CASSTTRSYEQYF.

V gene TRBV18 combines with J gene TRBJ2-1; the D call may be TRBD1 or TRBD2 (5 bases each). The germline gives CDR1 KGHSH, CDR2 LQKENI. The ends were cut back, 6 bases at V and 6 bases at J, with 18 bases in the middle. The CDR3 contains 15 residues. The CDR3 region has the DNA TGTGCCAGCTCCGGGGCCGAGGACCCCTTCAATGAGCAGTTCTTC. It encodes CASSGAEDPFNEQFF.

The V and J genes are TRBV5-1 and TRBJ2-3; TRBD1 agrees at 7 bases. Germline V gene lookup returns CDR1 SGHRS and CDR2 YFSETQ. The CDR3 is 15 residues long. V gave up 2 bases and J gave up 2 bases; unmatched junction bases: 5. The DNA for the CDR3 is TGCGCCAGCAGCTTAAGAGGGGGCCCCACAGATACGCAGTATTTT. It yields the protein CASSLRGGPTDTQYF.

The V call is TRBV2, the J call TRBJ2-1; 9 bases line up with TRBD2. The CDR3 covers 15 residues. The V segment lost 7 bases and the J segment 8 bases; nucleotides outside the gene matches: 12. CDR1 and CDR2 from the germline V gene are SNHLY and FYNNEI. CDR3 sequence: CASTPLAGNFDEQFF. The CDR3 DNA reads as TGTGCCAGCACCCCGCTAGCGGGAAATTTTGATGAGCAGTTCTTC.